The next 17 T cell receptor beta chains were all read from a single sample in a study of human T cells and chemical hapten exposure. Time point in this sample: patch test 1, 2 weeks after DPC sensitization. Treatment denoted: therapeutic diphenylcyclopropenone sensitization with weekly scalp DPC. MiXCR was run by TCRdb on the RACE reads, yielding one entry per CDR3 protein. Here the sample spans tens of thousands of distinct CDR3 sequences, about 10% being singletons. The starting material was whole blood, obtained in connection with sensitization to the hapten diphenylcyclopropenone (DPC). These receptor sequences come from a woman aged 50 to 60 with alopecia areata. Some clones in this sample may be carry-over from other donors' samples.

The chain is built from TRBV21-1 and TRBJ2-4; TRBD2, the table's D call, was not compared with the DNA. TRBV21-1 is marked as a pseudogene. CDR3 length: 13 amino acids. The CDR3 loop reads CAGAPASKNIQYF. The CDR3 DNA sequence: TGTGCCGGGGCCCCAGCCAGCAAAAACATTCAGTACTTC.

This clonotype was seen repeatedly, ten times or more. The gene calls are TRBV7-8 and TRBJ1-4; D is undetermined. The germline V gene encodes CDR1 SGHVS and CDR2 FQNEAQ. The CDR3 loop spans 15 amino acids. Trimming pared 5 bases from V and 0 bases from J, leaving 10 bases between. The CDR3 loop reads CASSPGLTTNEKLFF. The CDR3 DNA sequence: TGTGCCAGCAGCCCAGGACTGACAACTAATGAAAAACTGTTTTTT.

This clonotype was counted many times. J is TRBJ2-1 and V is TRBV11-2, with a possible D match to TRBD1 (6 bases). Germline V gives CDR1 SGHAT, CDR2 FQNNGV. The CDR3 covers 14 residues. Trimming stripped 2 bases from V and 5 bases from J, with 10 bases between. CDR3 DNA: TGTGCCAGCAGCTTAAAGGGGGTGGACAATGAGCAGTTCTTC. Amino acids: CASSLKGVDNEQFF.

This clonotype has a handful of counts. The CDR3 DNA follows: TGCAGTGCCACGAACCAGGGGTTATTGGAGAACACTGAAGCTTTCTTT. This gives the protein CSATNQGLLENTEAFF. The chain combines TRBV20-1 with TRBJ1-1; maybe TRBD1 (6 bases). Trimming pared 6 bases from V and 1 base from J, leaving 21 bases between. The CDR3 loop spans 16 amino acids. Germline assignment: CDR1 DFQATT and CDR2 SNEGSKA (reference sequence).

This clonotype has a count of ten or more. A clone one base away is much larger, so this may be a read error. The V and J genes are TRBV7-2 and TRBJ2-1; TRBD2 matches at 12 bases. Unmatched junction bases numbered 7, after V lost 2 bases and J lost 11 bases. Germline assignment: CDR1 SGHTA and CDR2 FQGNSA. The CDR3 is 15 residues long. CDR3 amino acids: CASSLILAGGDKQFF. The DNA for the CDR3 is TGTGCCAGCAGCTTAATCCTAGCGGGAGGGGATAAGCAGTTCTTC.

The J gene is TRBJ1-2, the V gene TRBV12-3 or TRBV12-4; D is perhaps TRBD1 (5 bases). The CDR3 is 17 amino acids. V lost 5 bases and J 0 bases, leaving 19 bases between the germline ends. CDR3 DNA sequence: TGTGCCAGCAGTCTCTCTCCTGGTTTGGGGCCTAACTATGGCTACACCTTC. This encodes CASSLSPGLGPNYGYTF.

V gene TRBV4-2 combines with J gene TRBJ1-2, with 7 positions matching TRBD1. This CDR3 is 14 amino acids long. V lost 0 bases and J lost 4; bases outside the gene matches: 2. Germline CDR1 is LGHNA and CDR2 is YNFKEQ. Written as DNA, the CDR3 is TGTGCCAGCAGCCAAGACCGGGACAGCTATGGCTACACCTTC. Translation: CASSQDRDSYGYTF.

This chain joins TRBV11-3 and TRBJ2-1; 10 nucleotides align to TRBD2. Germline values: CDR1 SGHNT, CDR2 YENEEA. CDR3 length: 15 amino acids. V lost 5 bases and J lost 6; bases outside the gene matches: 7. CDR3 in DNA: TGTGCCAGCAGCCCGAATAGCGGGAGGTTCAATGAGCAGTTCTTC. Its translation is CASSPNSGRFNEQFF. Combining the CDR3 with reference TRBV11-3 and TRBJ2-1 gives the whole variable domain EAGVVQSPRYKIIEKKQPVAFWCNPISGHNTLYWYLQNLGQGPELLIRYENEEAVDDSQLPKDRFSAERLKGVDSTLKIQPAELGDSAVYLCASSPNSGRFNEQFFGPGTRLTVL.

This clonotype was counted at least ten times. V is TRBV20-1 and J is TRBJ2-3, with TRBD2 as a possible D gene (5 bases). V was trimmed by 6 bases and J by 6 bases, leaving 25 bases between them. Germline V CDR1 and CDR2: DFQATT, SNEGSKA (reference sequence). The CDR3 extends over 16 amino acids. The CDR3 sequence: CSANAAARRPGDTQYF. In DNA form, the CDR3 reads TGCAGTGCCAACGCCGCCGCCCGTCGGCCGGGGGATACGCAGTATTTT.

The CDR3 DNA reads as TGTGCCAGCAGCGGTACAGGGGATGGCACTGAAGCTTTCTTT. It codes for CASSGTGDGTEAFF. The rearrangement uses TRBV9 and TRBJ1-1; 7 positions agree with TRBD1. The length of the CDR3 is 14 residues. Trimming at V came to 3 bases and at J to 4 bases, leaving 6 bases not matched to a gene. In germline, CDR1 is SGDLS, CDR2 YYNGEE.

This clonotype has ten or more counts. The CDR3 region is CASSSRVAEAFF. The CDR3 DNA reads as TGTGCCAGCAGTTCCCGAGTCGCTGAAGCTTTCTTT. The chain employs TRBV6-2 or TRBV6-3 and TRBJ1-1, with D uncertain. The V gene's germline CDR1 is MNHEY and CDR2 SVGEGT. Trimming removed 4 bases at V and 6 bases at J, with 9 bases between. This CDR3 has 12 residues.

DNA of the CDR3: TGCAGCGTTGATCGATTGGGGGGCGCCGGCACTGAAGCTTTCTTT. This sequence encodes CSVDRLGGAGTEAFF. This chain links TRBV29-1 with TRBJ1-1, with D maybe TRBD1 (6 bases). Between the trimmed V and J ends, which lost 3 bases and 4 bases, there was a span of 18 bases. The CDR3 length is 15 residues. Germline assignment: CDR1 SQVTM and CDR2 ANQGSEA.

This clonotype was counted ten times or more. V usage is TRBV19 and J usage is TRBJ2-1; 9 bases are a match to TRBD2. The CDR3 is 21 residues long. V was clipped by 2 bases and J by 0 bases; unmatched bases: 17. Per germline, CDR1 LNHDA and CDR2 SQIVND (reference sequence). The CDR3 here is CASSISLSGLAGWSSYNEQFF. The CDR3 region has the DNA TGTGCCAGTAGTATATCTCTTTCGGGGCTAGCGGGGTGGAGCTCCTACAATGAGCAGTTCTTC.

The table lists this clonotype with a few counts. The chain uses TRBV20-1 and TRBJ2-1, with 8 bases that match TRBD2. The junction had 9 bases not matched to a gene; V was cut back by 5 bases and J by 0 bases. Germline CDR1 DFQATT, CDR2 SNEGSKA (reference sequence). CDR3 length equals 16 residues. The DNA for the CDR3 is TGCAGTGCTCGGCAGCGGGGGCATCACTCCTACAATGAGCAGTTCTTC. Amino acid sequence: CSARQRGHHSYNEQFF.

The CDR3 sequence: CASSPSPTPSQETQYF. Here the CDR3 DNA reads TGCGCCAGCAGCCCCAGCCCCACACCATCCCAAGAGACCCAGTACTTC. This chain links TRBV5-1 with TRBJ2-5; D gene ambiguous. Germline values: CDR1 SGHRS, CDR2 YFSETQ. The CDR3 sequence is 16 residues long. V lost 4 bases, J lost 1 base, and 17 bases lay in between.

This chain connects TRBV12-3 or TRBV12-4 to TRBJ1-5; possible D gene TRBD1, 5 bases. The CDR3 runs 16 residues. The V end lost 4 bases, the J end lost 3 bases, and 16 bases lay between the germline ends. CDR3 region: CASSSARTGPNQPQHF. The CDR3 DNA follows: TGTGCCAGCAGTTCCGCCCGTACAGGACCCAATCAGCCCCAGCATTTT.

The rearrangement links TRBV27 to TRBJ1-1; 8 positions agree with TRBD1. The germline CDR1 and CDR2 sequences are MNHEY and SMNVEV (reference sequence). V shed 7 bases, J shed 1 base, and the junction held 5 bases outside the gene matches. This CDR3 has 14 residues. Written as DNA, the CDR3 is TGTGCCAGCACCCGGACAGGGAAGAACACTGAAGCTTTCTTT. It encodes CASTRTGKNTEAFF.